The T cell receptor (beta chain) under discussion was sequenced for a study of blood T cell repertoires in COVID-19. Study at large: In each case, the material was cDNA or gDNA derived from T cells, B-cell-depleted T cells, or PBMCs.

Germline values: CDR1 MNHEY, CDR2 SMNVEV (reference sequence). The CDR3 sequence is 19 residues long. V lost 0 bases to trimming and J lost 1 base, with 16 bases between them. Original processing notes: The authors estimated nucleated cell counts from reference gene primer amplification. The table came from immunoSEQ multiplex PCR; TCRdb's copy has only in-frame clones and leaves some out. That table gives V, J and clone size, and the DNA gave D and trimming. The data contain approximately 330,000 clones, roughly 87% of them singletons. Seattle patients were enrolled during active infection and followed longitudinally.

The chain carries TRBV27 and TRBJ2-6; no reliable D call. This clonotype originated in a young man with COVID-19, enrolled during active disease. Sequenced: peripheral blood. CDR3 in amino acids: CASSLSAQVIPSGANVLTF. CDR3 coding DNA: TGTGCCAGCAGTTTATCGGCTCAGGTGATCCCTTCTGGGGCCAACGTCCTGACTTTC.